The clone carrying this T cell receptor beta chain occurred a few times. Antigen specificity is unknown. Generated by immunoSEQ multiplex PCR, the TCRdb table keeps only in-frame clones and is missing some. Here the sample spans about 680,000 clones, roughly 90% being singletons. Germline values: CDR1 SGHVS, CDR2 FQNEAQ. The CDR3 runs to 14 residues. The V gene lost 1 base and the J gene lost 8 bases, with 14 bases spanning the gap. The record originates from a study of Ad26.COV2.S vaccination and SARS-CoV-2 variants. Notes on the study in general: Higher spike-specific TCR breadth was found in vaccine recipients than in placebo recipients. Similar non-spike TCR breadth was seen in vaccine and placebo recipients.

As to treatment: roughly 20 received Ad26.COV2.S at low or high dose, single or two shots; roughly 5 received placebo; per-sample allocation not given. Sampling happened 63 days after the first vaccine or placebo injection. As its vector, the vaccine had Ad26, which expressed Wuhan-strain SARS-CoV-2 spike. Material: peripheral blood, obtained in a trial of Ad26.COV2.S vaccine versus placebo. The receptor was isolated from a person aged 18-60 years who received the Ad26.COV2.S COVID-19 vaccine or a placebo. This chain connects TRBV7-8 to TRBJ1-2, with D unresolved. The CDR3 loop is CASSLVLTTEGYTF. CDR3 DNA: TGTGCCAGCAGCTTAGTCTTGACGACGGAGGGCTACACCTTC.